These 27 T cell receptor beta chains came from one sample sequenced in a study of T cell clusters in autoimmune cytopenias. Roughly 38,000 genome equivalents of blood DNA were amplified for TRB. Multiplex touch-down PCR amplified TRB using TRB-A and TRB-B pools in one tube. TCRdb reprocessed the multiplex PCR reads, with one entry per CDR3 protein and no DNA. The repertoire table contains 4,500 to 5,500 distinct CDR3 sequences. These data were also reused for a study on T cell repertoires in aging, cancer and after chemotherapy.

The sequenced material came from peripheral blood. The receptors stem from a human donor with chronic lymphocytic leukemia. The donor label of this sample is uncertain.

The chain uses TRBV18 and TRBJ2-2; TCRdb's assignment of TRBD1 cannot be checked, as there is no DNA. The CDR3 loop spans 13 amino acids. The germline V gene encodes CDR1 KGHSH and CDR2 LQKENI. CDR3 in amino acids: CASSRTGNRELFF.

V gene TRBV5-1 combines with J gene TRBJ2-7; the TCRdb D gene call, TRBD1, has no DNA to confirm it. Germline CDR1 and CDR2: SGHRS and YFSETQ. The CDR3 is 15 residues long. The CDR3 here is CASSLRSGGTYEQYF.

The chain has TRBV12-3 or TRBV12-4 and TRBJ2-7. The CDR3 has 13 amino acids. CDR3 loop: CASSLVASYEQYF.

The rearrangement joins TRBV4-3 to TRBJ1-3. This CDR3 is 15 amino acids long. CDR1 and CDR2 from the germline V gene are LGHNA and YSLEER. The CDR3 spells CASSHTREFGNTIYF.

This clonotype shows up as medium-sized by frequency. V gene TRBV19 combines with J gene TRBJ2-5; TCRdb designates TRBD1, a call that cannot be tested without DNA. Germline V CDR1 and CDR2: LNHDA, SQIVND (reference sequence). The CDR3 has 15 amino acids. The CDR3 loop is CASSSTGRPQETQYF.

This clonotype ranks as medium-sized (0.01 to 0.1%) in terms of frequency. The genes are TRBV6-1 and TRBJ2-2. Per germline, CDR1 MNHNS and CDR2 SASEGT. This CDR3 comprises 14 residues. The CDR3 spells CASRVTLGSGELFF.

Its frequency marks this clonotype as medium-sized. The chain uses TRBV11-3 and TRBJ2-7; no DNA is available, so the TRBD1 call from TCRdb remains unchecked. The CDR3 is 15 amino acids. Germline CDR1 and CDR2: SGHNT and YENEEA. This CDR3 is CASSENSGQGHEQYF.

The chain employs TRBV28 and TRBJ2-1; TCRdb's assignment of TRBD1 cannot be checked, as there is no DNA. CDR3 length: 15 residues. In germline, CDR1 is MDHEN, CDR2 SYDVKM. CDR3: CASSLPTGYHNEQFF. Full variable domain (remainder filled in from reference TRBV28 and TRBJ2-1): DVKVTQSSRYLVKRTGEKVFLECVQDMDHENMFWYRQDPGLGLRLIYFSYDVKMKEKGDIPEGYSVSREKKERFSLILESASTNQTSMYLCASSLPTGYHNEQFFGPGTRLTVL.

J is TRBJ2-1 and V is TRBV5-1; TCRdb's D call of TRBD1 is untestable without DNA. Germline-derived CDR1 and CDR2 are SGHRS and YFSETQ. The CDR3 contains 16 residues. This chain's CDR3 is CASSTGQGGSYNEQFF.

This clonotype is identified as medium-sized from frequency. The V gene is TRBV6-1, the J gene TRBJ2-3; TCRdb's D call, TRBD2, is unchecked because there is no DNA. This CDR3 is built from 16 residues. CDR1 is MNHNS, CDR2 SASEGT, per germline. The CDR3: CASMRGRGGLADTQYF.

The chain links TRBV19 to TRBJ1-5; as DNA is missing, the TRBD1 call by TCRdb cannot be tested. Germline V gives CDR1 LNHDA, CDR2 SQIVND (reference sequence). The CDR3 is 13 residues long. CDR3 protein: CASTPGQGLSQHF.

The genes are TRBV20-1 and TRBJ2-3; no DNA is available, so the TRBD1 call from TCRdb remains unchecked. Germline-derived CDR1 and CDR2 are DFQATT and SNEGSKA (reference sequence). The length of the CDR3 is 15 residues. This CDR3 is CSARDSDRGTDTQYF.

The chain carries TRBV7-6 and TRBJ1-2; TCRdb calls TRBD1, which cannot be checked without DNA. CDR3 size: 17 residues. Germline CDR1 reads SGHVS; CDR2 reads FNYEAQ. The CDR3 sequence is CASSLGTGTGANYGYTF. Drawing the rest from reference TRBV7-6 and TRBJ1-2, the complete variable domain is GAGVSQSPRYKVTKRGQDVALRCDPISGHVSLYWYRQALGQGPEFLTYFNYEAQQDKSGLPNDRFSAERPEGSISTLTIQRTEQRDSAMYRCASSLGTGTGANYGYTFGSGTRLTVV.

According to its frequency, this clonotype is medium-sized (0.01 to 0.1%). The rearrangement uses TRBV27 and TRBJ1-2; TCRdb gives TRBD1 as the D gene, but with no DNA this cannot be confirmed. Per the germline V gene, CDR1 is MNHEY and CDR2 is SMNVEV (reference sequence). The length of the CDR3 is 17 residues. CDR3: CASSSDTRQGLYYGYTF.

V is TRBV6-2 or TRBV6-3 and J is TRBJ1-1; TCRdb's D call of TRBD1 is untestable without DNA. The CDR3 extends over 16 amino acids. Looked up from germline, CDR1 is MNHEY and CDR2 is SVGEGT. The CDR3 spells CASSSSGTGVNTEAFF.

Measured by frequency, this clonotype is medium-sized. The chain's CDR3 is CASSRGRNEQFF. The chain recombines TRBV11-3 with TRBJ2-1; TCRdb designates TRBD1, a call that cannot be tested without DNA. CDR1 SGHNT and CDR2 YENEEA come from the germline V gene. The CDR3 length is 12 residues.

The chain recombines TRBV19 with TRBJ2-7; TCRdb picks TRBD2, but there is no DNA to check that call. Germline loops: CDR1 LNHDA, CDR2 SQIVND (reference sequence). The CDR3 sequence is 17 residues long. This chain's CDR3 is CASSMEKGLAGVYEQYF.

The chain is built from TRBV19 and TRBJ1-1. The CDR3 has 15 amino acids. The germline V gene has CDR1 LNHDA and CDR2 SQIVND (reference sequence). This CDR3 is CASIPSGGSGTEAFF.

The chain joins TRBV19 to TRBJ2-5. Per the germline V gene, CDR1 is LNHDA and CDR2 is SQIVND (reference sequence). The CDR3 contains 12 residues. The CDR3 here is CASSIAEQTQYF.

The chain joins TRBV12-3 or TRBV12-4 to TRBJ2-4; no DNA is available, so the TRBD2 call from TCRdb remains unchecked. This CDR3 is built from 12 residues. The CDR3 loop reads CASSLLENIQYF.

The chain links TRBV27 to TRBJ2-3; TCRdb lists TRBD1, though no DNA is available to test this call. Looked up from germline, CDR1 is MNHEY and CDR2 is SMNVEV (reference sequence). CDR3 length equals 16 residues. The CDR3 here is CASSRGTGGNTDTQYF.

The chain recombines TRBV6-1 with TRBJ2-7; as DNA is missing, the TRBD1 call by TCRdb cannot be tested. This CDR3 is 18 amino acids long. Germline V gives CDR1 MNHNS, CDR2 SASEGT. CDR3 region: CASSEIPGTGIQSVGQYF.

The chain employs TRBV7-6 and TRBJ2-7; TCRdb calls TRBD2, which cannot be checked without DNA. The germline V gene has CDR1 SGHVS and CDR2 FNYEAQ. This CDR3 is built from 16 residues. CDR3: CVSSLGPGLAVGQQYF.

Considering frequency, this clonotype is medium-sized (0.01 to 0.1%). The gene calls are TRBV19 and TRBJ2-1; the TRBD1 assignment by TCRdb is unverifiable without DNA. CDR3 size: 14 residues. CDR1 is LNHDA, CDR2 SQIVND, per germline (reference sequence). The CDR3 loop reads CASRRRGGRNEQFF.

In terms of frequency, this clonotype is medium-sized. This chain joins TRBV19 and TRBJ2-2; no DNA is available, so the TRBD1 call from TCRdb remains unchecked. CDR3 size: 15 residues. The germline CDR1 and CDR2 sequences are LNHDA and SQIVND (reference sequence). The CDR3 sequence is CASDRGAKNTGELFF.

In terms of frequency, this clonotype is medium-sized. The chain carries TRBV6-2 or TRBV6-3 and TRBJ2-3. The CDR3 is made up of 15 amino acids. Germline V gene lookup returns CDR1 MNHEY and CDR2 SVGEGT. This chain's CDR3 is CASSYKGLASDTQYF.

This chain connects TRBV5-6 to TRBJ2-5. Germline V gene lookup returns CDR1 SGHDT and CDR2 YYEEEE. The CDR3 sequence is 12 residues long. CDR3 protein: CASSALGETQYF.